This TCR beta chain is from a study of PD-L1 blockade in urothelial cancer. TCRdb's copy holds only in-frame clones and misses some; the assay was immunoSEQ multiplex PCR. This repertoire shows roughly 38,000 clones, roughly 80% found once; its top ten account for approximately 3.4%. Per the germline V gene, CDR1 is ENHRY and CDR2 is SYGVKD. V trimming: 2 bases; J trimming: 3 bases; junction bases outside the gene matches: 6. This CDR3 region has 16 residues. The material was PBMCs, obtained around atezolizumab (anti-PD-L1) treatment. The TCR was taken from a man between 65 and 80 years old with urothelial cancer. This chain joins TRBV10-3 and TRBJ2-7; 11 bases map to TRBD2. CDR3 amino acids: CAISEGSTSGNYEQYF. The CDR3 DNA reads TGTGCCATCAGTGAGGGGTCGACTAGCGGGAACTACGAGCAGTACTTC.